This T cell receptor beta chain was documented in a study of early T cells in non-severe SARS-CoV-2 infection. With respect to this clonotype: Compared with germline, one end of the junction differs, possibly owing to a read error.

TCRdb passed the 5' RACE reads through MiXCR, listing each CDR3 protein once. The profile covers 55,000 or so distinct CDR3 sequences, with around 13% appearing a single time and about 1.4% taken by the ten largest. The CDR3 totals 16 residues. CDR1 and CDR2 (germline): SGHTA, FQGTGA. The clonotype was recovered from an adult who was a healthcare worker with PCR-confirmed SARS-CoV-2 infection or an uninfected control (not recorded which). Sequencing was done on a sample of whole blood. This chain joins TRBV7-3 and TRBJ2-2; maybe TRBD2 (6 bases). The CDR3 coding sequence is TGTGCCAACAGCTACCATGGGGGGTCGAACACCGGGGAGCTGTTTTTT. The encoded protein is CANSYHGGSNTGELFF.